The next 13 T cell receptor beta chains were all read from a single sample in a study of spatial heterogeneity in lung cancer. TCRdb ran MiXCR on the 5' RACE reads and lists one entry per CDR3 protein. The table shows about 94,000 distinct CDR3 sequences, with 15% to 20% occurring only once. Regarding time point: blood at routine non-recurrence follow-up after resection. The sample in question was PBMCs, obtained at follow-up. The receptors were sampled from a male donor with early-stage non-small cell lung cancer.

V gene TRBV5-6 combines with J gene TRBJ1-2; D is uncertain. V lost 4 bases, J lost 0 bases, and 10 bases lay in between. Germline values: CDR1 SGHDT, CDR2 YYEEEE. There are 14 residues in the CDR3. Here the CDR3 reads CASSDSITNYGYTF. The CDR3 DNA follows: TGTGCCAGCAGCGACTCAATTACTAACTATGGCTACACCTTC.

The rearrangement links TRBV7-3 to TRBJ1-1; possibly TRBD1 for D (5 bases). CDR1 and CDR2 (germline): SGHTA, FQGTGA. The CDR3 is 14 amino acids. V was shortened by 5 bases and J by 4 bases, with 14 bases between the two germline ends. The CDR3, as DNA: TGTGCCAGCAGCCAGTCATTCGGGGGCACTGAAGCTTTCTTT. Protein sequence: CASSQSFGGTEAFF. The variable domain in full, completed from reference TRBV7-3 and TRBJ1-1, reads GAGVSQTPSNKVTEKGKYVELRCDPISGHTALYWYRQSLGQGPEFLIYFQGTGAADDSGLPNDRFFAVRPEGSVSTLKIQRTERGDSAVYLCASSQSFGGTEAFFGQGTRLTVV.

The chain joins TRBV7-9 to TRBJ2-1; D is ambiguous. CDR1 is SEHNR and CDR2 is FQNEAQ in the germline V gene (reference sequence). The CDR3 totals 13 residues. Deletions cut 5 bases from V and 10 bases from J, with 15 bases between. CDR3 loop: CASSAPPPPEQFF. The CDR3 nucleotides are TGTGCCAGCAGCGCGCCGCCTCCCCCCGAGCAGTTCTTC.

At least ten counts were recorded for this clonotype. The rearrangement joins TRBV7-9 to TRBJ2-4, with 8 bases fitting TRBD2. The CDR3 extends over 16 amino acids. The germline CDR1 and CDR2 sequences are SEHNR and FQNEAQ (reference sequence). J gave up 3 bases and V 4 bases, and 8 bases lay outside the gene matches. CDR3 sequence (DNA): TGTGCCAGCAGCTCCTTAGCGGGAACAAACAAAAACATTCAGTACTTC. As protein: CASSSLAGTNKNIQYF.

This clonotype was found a few times. The chain links TRBV7-2 to TRBJ2-5; D gene uncertain. CDR1 and CDR2 (germline): SGHTA, FQGNSA. The V end lost 5 bases, the J end lost 5 bases, and 9 bases lay between the germline ends. CDR3 length equals 12 residues. The CDR3 DNA reads as TGTGCCAGCAGCCCTACTCGGGAGACCCAGTACTTC. Translated: CASSPTRETQYF. The full variable domain, completed using reference TRBV7-2 and TRBJ2-5, is GAGVSQSPSNKVTEKGKDVELRCDPISGHTALYWYRQSLGQGLEFLIYFQGNSAPDKSGLPSDRFSAERTGGSVSTLTIQRTQQEDSAVYLCASSPTRETQYFGPGTRLLVL.

This clonotype was detected only a few times. The chain recombines TRBV10-3 with TRBJ1-5, with 9 nucleotides matching TRBD1. This CDR3 contains 14 residues. V gave up 5 bases and J gave up 4 bases; unmatched junction bases: 3. Germline assignment: CDR1 ENHRY and CDR2 SYGVKD. The DNA for the CDR3 is TGTGCCATCAGTTCGGACAGGGGAAATCAGCCCCAGCATTTT. Translation: CAISSDRGNQPQHF.

In this sample, this clonotype turned up a few times. The rearrangement links TRBV21-1 to TRBJ2-7. TRBV21-1 is a known pseudogene. CDR3 length equals 15 residues. CDR3 bases: TGTGCCAGCAGCAAAGGATACAGCCGCTCCTACGAGCAGTACTTC. Encoded protein: CASSKGYSRSYEQYF.

This clonotype was seen repeatedly, ten times or more. The chain links TRBV10-3 to TRBJ1-2, with 7 bases identical to TRBD1. V trimming: 5 bases; J trimming: 3 bases; junction bases outside the gene matches: 3. Germline assignment: CDR1 ENHRY and CDR2 SYGVKD. This CDR3 region has 13 residues. CDR3 loop: CAISNQGDYGYTF. In DNA form, the CDR3 reads TGTGCCATCAGTAACCAGGGGGACTATGGCTACACCTTC.

This clonotype showed up just a few times. The rearrangement joins TRBV7-2 to TRBJ1-2; TRBD1 matches 7 bases. Per the germline V gene, CDR1 is SGHTA and CDR2 is FQGNSA. V was clipped by 5 bases and J by 6 bases; unmatched bases: 9. The CDR3 sequence is 14 residues long. CDR3 amino acids: CASSEVQGMDGYTF. The CDR3 coding sequence is TGTGCCAGCAGCGAAGTACAGGGGATGGATGGCTACACCTTC.

This clonotype was seen a handful of times. Here the CDR3 reads CASSVAVGSNQPQHF. CDR3 DNA: TGTGCCAGCAGCGTTGCTGTGGGCTCCAATCAGCCCCAGCATTTT. The V call is TRBV28, the J call TRBJ1-5; no clear D. Trimming took off 6 bases at V and 3 bases at J, with 15 bases between the two ends. The CDR3 contains 15 residues. CDR1 and CDR2 (germline): MDHEN, SYDVKM.

The chain joins TRBV20-1 to TRBJ1-3; a possible D gene is TRBD1 (5 bases). This CDR3 is built from 12 residues. Germline lookup yields CDR1 DFQATT and CDR2 SNEGSKA (reference sequence). V lost 6 bases and J 5 bases, leaving 11 bases between the germline ends. CDR3 DNA: TGCAGTGCATCTTTGGGGCGAAACACCATATATTTT. This encodes CSASLGRNTIYF.

This chain joins TRBV18 and TRBJ1-2; D gene ambiguous. CDR1 KGHSH and CDR2 LQKENI come from the germline V gene. Trimming removed 6 bases from V and 3 bases from J, with 8 bases in between. There are 12 residues in the CDR3. CDR3 nucleotide sequence: TGTGCCAGCTCCACAAGAGACTATGGCTACACCTTC. Its protein is CASSTRDYGYTF.

J is TRBJ1-1 and V is TRBV7-9, with D unclear. Trimming stripped 2 bases from V and 3 bases from J, with 7 bases between. Germline CDR1 reads SEHNR; CDR2 reads FQNEAQ (reference sequence). The CDR3 consists of 13 residues. The CDR3 loop reads CASSLSPDTEAFF. DNA for the CDR3: TGTGCCAGCAGCTTATCCCCGGACACTGAAGCTTTCTTT.